The 9 T cell receptor beta chains listed next were all sequenced from one sample in a study of blood T cell repertoires in COVID-19. Produced via immunoSEQ multiplex PCR; TCRdb's table is partial and in-frame only. This sample has some 400,000 clones, with more than 85% found just once. Specimen: PBMCs or T cells enriched from blood (not recorded which). The source of these receptors is a middle-aged woman who had been exposed to COVID-19.

V and J are TRBV29-1 and TRBJ1-5, with D possibly matching TRBD1 (6 bases). Trimming took 6 bases from V and 4 from J, leaving 13 bases between them. This CDR3 comprises 13 residues. Germline V lookup: CDR1 SQVTM, CDR2 ANQGSEA. DNA for the CDR3: TGCAGCGTCGGAACAGGGACGAATCAGCCCCAGCATTTT. Its translation: CSVGTGTNQPQHF.

A single count supports this clone. The chain combines TRBV9 with TRBJ2-1, with TRBD2 as a possible D gene (5 bases). Germline V gene sequence: CDR1 SGDLS, CDR2 YYNGEE. V lost 0 bases and J lost 4, with 11 bases in between. The CDR3 sequence is 15 residues long. The CDR3 nucleotides are TGTGCCAGCAGCGTAGATCCAAGGAGGTACAATGAGCAGTTCTTC. This gives the protein CASSVDPRRYNEQFF.

V and J are TRBV27 and TRBJ1-2; D call uncertain. Germline V gives CDR1 MNHEY, CDR2 SMNVEV (reference sequence). The V and J ends lost 2 bases and 0 bases respectively, with 10 bases between them. The CDR3 covers 15 residues. The CDR3 DNA reads TGTGCCAGCAGTTTAAGCCCGGTATCTAACTATGGCTACACCTTC. Protein product: CASSLSPVSNYGYTF.

This rearrangement joins TRBV30 to TRBJ1-1; weak D call: TRBD1 (6 bases). Trimming removed 1 base at V and 1 base at J, with 10 bases between. The CDR3 consists of 14 residues. Germline V gives CDR1 GTSNPN, CDR2 SVGIG (reference sequence). CDR3 residues: CAWSASRGNTEAFF. The CDR3 nucleotides are TGTGCCTGGAGTGCCTCCAGGGGGAACACTGAAGCTTTCTTT. Combining the CDR3 with reference TRBV30 and TRBJ1-1 gives the whole variable domain SQTIHQWPATLVQPVGSPLSLECTVEGTSNPNLYWYRQAAGRGLQLLFYSVGIGQISSEVPQNLSASRPQDRQFILSSKKLLLSDSGFYLCAWSASRGNTEAFFGQGTRLTVV.

V usage is TRBV13 and J usage is TRBJ2-1, with D tentatively TRBD2 (5 bases). Trimming left V 5 bases short and J 7 bases short, with 15 bases between. Germline-derived CDR1 and CDR2 are PRHDT and FYEKMQ (reference sequence). CDR3 length: 14 amino acids. Here the CDR3 reads CASSPGLALNEQFF. The DNA for the CDR3 is TGTGCCAGCAGCCCCGGTCTAGCTCTAAATGAGCAGTTCTTC.

The J gene is TRBJ1-3, the V gene TRBV6-5; D is uncertain. The CDR3 runs to 13 residues. Trimming shortened V by 4 bases and J by 8 bases, and 12 bases separated the two germline ends. Germline V lookup: CDR1 MNHEY, CDR2 SVGAGI. The DNA of the CDR3 is TGTGCCAGCAGTTTGACTGCGGCGGACACCATATATTTT. Translated, it gives CASSLTAADTIYF.

The V and J genes are TRBV5-4 and TRBJ2-2; no definite D call. The V gene lost 4 bases and the J gene lost 3 bases, with 7 bases spanning the gap. Germline CDR1 SGHNT, CDR2 YYREEE (reference sequence). This CDR3 is built from 13 residues. This CDR3 reads CASSKRDTGELFF. The CDR3 region has the DNA TGTGCCAGCAGCAAACGGGACACCGGGGAGCTGTTTTTT. Using reference TRBV5-4 and TRBJ2-2 for the parts outside the CDR3, the full variable domain is ETGVTQSPTHLIKTRGQQVTLRCSSQSGHNTVSWYQQALGQGPQFIFQYYREEENGRGNFPPRFSGLQFPNYSSELNVNALELDDSALYLCASSKRDTGELFFGEGSRLTVL.

J is TRBJ1-2 and V is TRBV29-1; D is unclear. Looked up from germline, CDR1 is SQVTM and CDR2 is ANQGSEA. CDR3 length equals 12 residues. With 4 bases removed from V and 4 bases from J, the gap between germline ends came to 10 bases. Here the CDR3 DNA reads TGCAGCGTTGCGGGTGAGCGCTATGGCTACACCTTC. Translation gives CSVAGERYGYTF.

This clone has only one observation. The genes are TRBV6-6 and TRBJ1-5, with 7 nucleotides matching TRBD1. There are 19 residues in the CDR3. Germline CDR1 is MNHNY and CDR2 is SVGAGI (reference sequence). Trimming removed 5 bases from V and 0 bases from J; junction bases left unmatched: 16. The CDR3 region has the DNA TGTGCCAGCAGTCGAAACCCGACAGGGTTGTTTCGTAGCAATCAGCCCCAGCATTTT. Amino acid sequence: CASSRNPTGLFRSNQPQHF.